The sequence of this T cell receptor beta chain was determined in a study of cytomegalovirus exposure and HLA in healthy donors. Study as a whole: Ancestry clustering placed 70% to 90% of a few hundred genotyped donors in the Caucasian-associated cluster.

There were likely unrecorded immune exposures, though donors were nominally healthy when sampled. Amplification used 60 Vbeta primers and 13 Jbeta primers. TCRdb keeps only in-frame clones here, not all; method: immunoSEQ multiplex PCR. This sample has fewer than 250,000 clones, with roughly 83% found just once. Deletions cut 4 bases from V and 1 base from J, with 5 bases between. From germline, CDR1 is SGHRS and CDR2 YFSETQ. The CDR3 totals 12 residues. General study findings and limits: V- and J-gene trimming of TCR beta was linked (in a later analysis) to a missense DCLRE1C variant. The study recorded fewer than 200 TCR beta chains that were cytomegalovirus-associated.

On this clone: The antigen remains unidentified.

This receptor was obtained from a boy under 10 years old in good health and CMV-seronegative. The chain couples TRBV5-1 to TRBJ1-2; D call uncertain. Source material: PBMCs. The CDR3 reads CASSGGNYGYTF. CDR3 coding DNA: TGCGCCAGCAGCGGAGGTAACTATGGCTACACCTTC.